The 29 T cell receptor beta chains below come from one sample, sequenced in a study of glioma-infiltrating T cells. Using RNA template, CDR3s of TCR alpha and beta were amplified with iRepertoire arm-PCR. In TCRdb, the multiplex PCR reads were re-called with MiXCR into one record per CDR3 protein. The data contain around 350,000 distinct CDR3 sequences, around 38% of them singletons. The sequenced sample was glioma tissue, nonneoplastic brain tissue, or PBMCs (not recorded which). Receptor source: a human donor with low-grade glioma or glioblastoma, undergoing nonglioma brain surgery, or in good health (not recorded which).

The chain couples TRBV20-1 to TRBJ2-7; TRBD2 matches at 8 bases. The V and J ends lost 3 bases and 4 bases, in that order; junction bases with no gene match: 8. This CDR3 has 14 amino acids. Germline assignment: CDR1 DFQATT and CDR2 SNEGSKA (reference sequence). The CDR3 sequence: CSASFQREIYEQYF. DNA of the CDR3: TGCAGTGCTAGTTTCCAGCGGGAGATATACGAGCAGTACTTC.

This clonotype was picked up many times. This chain joins TRBV28 and TRBJ2-3; no firm D call. CDR1 MDHEN and CDR2 SYDVKM come from the germline V gene. The CDR3 extends over 12 amino acids. V gave up 4 bases and J gave up 6 bases, with 8 bases separating them. Written as DNA, the CDR3 is TGTGCCAGCAGTTCTCTGTTGGATACGCAGTATTTT. It codes for CASSSLLDTQYF.

The chain recombines TRBV5-1 with TRBJ2-2; TRBD2 might be the D (5 bases). CDR3 length equals 15 residues. Trimming stripped 1 base from V and 4 bases from J, with 11 bases between. The germline CDR1 and CDR2 sequences are SGHRS and YFSETQ. The CDR3: CASSLYSGSTGELFF. The CDR3, as DNA: TGCGCCAGCAGCTTGTACAGCGGCTCCACCGGGGAGCTGTTTTTT.

This clonotype was seen more than once but under ten times. The rearrangement uses TRBV7-9 and TRBJ1-4, with 7 positions matching TRBD1. Unmatched junction bases numbered 6, after V lost 5 bases and J lost 0 bases. Looked up from germline, CDR1 is SEHNR and CDR2 is FQNEAQ (reference sequence). The CDR3 is 16 amino acids. CDR3 bases: TGTGCCAGCAGCGGGGACAGTGCGGCAACTAATGAAAAACTGTTTTTT. This sequence encodes CASSGDSAATNEKLFF.

This clonotype occurred a few times. This sequence joins TRBV7-2 and TRBJ2-7; TRBD1 or TRBD2 may be the D gene (5 bases each). The CDR3 length is 15 residues. Per the germline V gene, CDR1 is SGHTA and CDR2 is FQGNSA. Deletions cut 5 bases from V and 0 bases from J, with 14 bases between. The CDR3, as DNA: TGTGCCAGCAGCGCCGCCGGGACGGCCTCCTACGAGCAGTACTTC. This sequence encodes CASSAAGTASYEQYF.

Concerning this clonotype itself: A read error may be the cause here, since a much bigger clone is one base away. The genes are TRBV6-6 and TRBJ1-1; D is possibly TRBD1 (6 bases). Trimming removed 7 bases from V and 4 bases from J, with 13 bases in between. This CDR3 is 13 amino acids long. Germline CDR1 and CDR2: MNHNY and SVGAGI (reference sequence). CDR3 in DNA: TGTGCCAGCACCGTCGACAGGTCCACTGAAGCTTTCTTT. It translates to CASTVDRSTEAFF.

For this clonotype: The junction departs from germline at one end; a sequencing error may be responsible. The genes are TRBV29-1 and TRBJ2-1; D may be TRBD1 (5 bases). The CDR3 contains 14 residues. The germline gives CDR1 SQVTM, CDR2 ANQGSEA. The CDR3 coding sequence is TGCAGCGTTGAAACAGGTGTGTCCTACAATAAGCAGTTCTTC. It codes for CSVETGVSYNKQFF.

Remarks on this clonotype: It may be a read error: a sequence one base away is much more abundant. This chain connects TRBV6-2 or TRBV6-3 to TRBJ2-1, with TRBD2 matching over 10 bases. Germline-derived CDR1 and CDR2 are MNHEY and SVGEGT. The length of the CDR3 is 15 residues. V was pared by 6 bases and J by 5 bases, with 7 bases of the junction left unmatched. For the CDR3, the DNA is TGTGCCAGCAGAGTGGAACTAGCGGGGAACAATGAGCAGTTCTTC. It translates to CASRVELAGNNEQFF.

With respect to this clonotype: This may arise from a read error, as a much more abundant clone is one base away. The chain is built from TRBV6-2 or TRBV6-3 and TRBJ2-5; 8 bases match TRBD2. J lost 2 bases, V lost 7 bases, and 9 bases had no gene match. The CDR3 runs 15 residues. Germline CDR1 is MNHEY and CDR2 is SVGEGT. The CDR3 sequence is CASIWSGRGQETQYF. The CDR3 bases are TGTGCCAGCATTTGGAGCGGGAGAGGACAAGAGACCCAGTACTTC.

A few counts support this clonotype. V and J are TRBV6-4 and TRBJ1-4, with D perhaps TRBD1 (5 bases). V shed 6 bases and J shed 5 bases, with 19 bases lying between them. From germline, CDR1 is MRHNA and CDR2 SNTAGT. CDR3 length equals 16 residues. CDR3 in amino acids: CASSENGRDFNEKLFF. The CDR3 region has the DNA TGTGCCAGCAGCGAAAACGGCCGGGACTTCAATGAAAAACTGTTTTTT.

This clonotype was detected many times. The chain combines TRBV20-1 with TRBJ2-3; no firm D call. Germline values: CDR1 DFQATT, CDR2 SNEGSKA (reference sequence). V lost 1 base and J lost 2, with 13 bases in between. The CDR3 is made up of 15 amino acids. The CDR3 sequence: CSARVPGDTTDTQYF. CDR3 nucleotides: TGCAGTGCTAGAGTCCCAGGTGATACCACAGATACGCAGTATTTT.

Worth noting for this clonotype: One end of the junction does not line up with germline, which may come from a read error. The chain joins TRBV7-6 to TRBJ2-5; 12 bases map to TRBD2. The end of the DNA is better explained by TRBJ2-1, so the J call may be wrong. This CDR3 comprises 16 residues. The V gene's germline CDR1 is SGHVS and CDR2 FNYEAQ. CDR3 protein: CASSPRTSGVDNGQFF. CDR3 nucleotides: TGTGCCAGCAGTCCAAGGACTAGCGGGGTAGACAATGGGCAGTTCTTC.

Note on this clonotype: A read error may be the cause here, since a much bigger clone is one base away. The chain uses TRBV20-1 and TRBJ2-1; 9 nucleotides match TRBD2. Looked up from germline, CDR1 is DFQATT and CDR2 is SNEGSKA (reference sequence). The CDR3 contains 14 residues. DNA for the CDR3: TGCAGTGCTCAACTAGCGGGCTCTGGGAATGAGAAGTTCTTC. This codes for CSAQLAGSGNEKFF.

This clonotype was seen a handful of times. The chain recombines TRBV28 with TRBJ2-1, with 7 positions matching TRBD1. Trimming took 5 bases from V and 8 from J; bases not matched to a gene: 12. The CDR3 covers 15 residues. CDR1 is MDHEN, CDR2 SYDVKM, per germline. In DNA form, the CDR3 reads TGTGCCAGCAGTGCCCCGACAGGGCAAAGGGATGAGCAGTTCTTC. Protein sequence: CASSAPTGQRDEQFF.

With respect to this clonotype: The CDR3 does not end in the conserved phenylalanine or tryptophan, so this is likely a read error. This chain uses TRBV20-1 with TRBJ1-5; D ambiguous. CDR1 is DFQATT, CDR2 SNEGSKA, per germline (reference sequence). The length of the CDR3 is 10 residues. The V gene lost 4 bases and the J gene lost 3 bases, with 1 base spanning the gap. This CDR3 reads CSANNQPQHS. CDR3 DNA sequence: TGCAGTGCTAACAATCAGCCCCAGCATTCT.

The chain has TRBV28 and TRBJ2-1; D is possibly TRBD2 (5 bases). V dropped 11 bases and J dropped 0 bases, with 14 bases sitting between them. Germline V gene data show CDR1 as MDHEN and CDR2 as SYDVKM. The CDR3 loop spans 14 amino acids. The CDR3 sequence: CASEGAYSYNEQFF. The CDR3 DNA follows: TGTGCCTCCGAGGGTGCGTACTCCTACAATGAGCAGTTCTTC.

The chain carries TRBV15 and TRBJ2-7, with TRBD1 identical over 9 bases. CDR1 is LNHNV, CDR2 YYDKDF, per germline (reference sequence). With V trimmed by 5 bases and J by 3 bases, 5 bases remained unmatched. CDR3 length: 14 residues. CDR3 amino acids: CATSHLDRGYEQYF. DNA of the CDR3: TGTGCCACCAGCCACCTGGACAGGGGCTACGAGCAGTACTTC.

The gene calls are TRBV20-1 and TRBJ2-3; no reliable D call. V lost 3 bases to trimming and J lost 0 bases, with 25 bases between them. Germline V gene sequence: CDR1 DFQATT, CDR2 SNEGSKA (reference sequence). The CDR3 is 19 amino acids. The CDR3 DNA is TGCAGTGCTAGTTTCATGCCCGACTGGCGTTCCTTTAGCACAGATACGCAGTATTTT. Its translation: CSASFMPDWRSFSTDTQYF.

This clonotype was counted only a few times. The chain links TRBV20-1 to TRBJ2-3, with 8 bases lining up with TRBD2. Looked up from germline, CDR1 is DFQATT and CDR2 is SNEGSKA (reference sequence). CDR3 length equals 14 residues. Germline trimming cut 7 bases from V and 2 bases from J; bases unmatched to any gene: 8. The CDR3 here is CSVRTSLTTDTQYF. CDR3 DNA: TGCAGTGTCCGGACTAGCTTAACCACAGATACGCAGTATTTT.

The sample holds a few counts of this clonotype. The chain combines TRBV20-1 with TRBJ1-1; D is ambiguous. CDR1 DFQATT and CDR2 SNEGSKA come from the germline V gene (reference sequence). This CDR3 contains 15 residues. Trimming stripped 5 bases from V and 1 base from J, with 17 bases between. CDR3 nucleotides: TGCAGTGCTCTCAAGGCCGTGGAACAGAACACTGAAGCTTTCTTT. As protein: CSALKAVEQNTEAFF.

About this clonotype: One end of the junction does not line up with germline, which may come from a read error. The chain links TRBV20-1 to TRBJ1-1; 9 bases align to TRBD1. Germline assignment: CDR1 DFQATT and CDR2 SNEGSKA (reference sequence). This CDR3 region has 12 residues. Here the CDR3 reads CNAGTGSTEAFF. Here the CDR3 DNA reads TGCAATGCTGGGACAGGGAGTACTGAAGCTTTCTTT.

The table lists this clonotype with many counts. The V call is TRBV6-1, the J call TRBJ2-3, with D unclear. Germline assignment: CDR1 MNHNS and CDR2 SASEGT. The CDR3 covers 17 residues. V was trimmed by 6 bases and J by 0 bases, leaving 19 bases between them. Written as DNA, the CDR3 is TGTGCCAGCAGGAGGTCCCCCACCTCCCCTAGCACAGATACGCAGTATTTT. Translated, it gives CASRRSPTSPSTDTQYF.

Details on this clonotype: Without the conserved terminal phenylalanine or tryptophan, this CDR3 likely stems from a read error. The chain joins TRBV20-1 to TRBJ2-7; TRBD2 matches at 7 bases. The CDR3 totals 17 residues. Losses at the gene ends were 1 base for V and 2 bases for J; bases not matched to a gene: 14. Germline CDR1 DFQATT, CDR2 SNEGSKA (reference sequence). The CDR3 DNA follows: TGCAGTGCTAGAGCGGCGGGATGGGAGGGCCCGGCCTACGAGCAGTACCTC. Amino acid sequence: CSARAAGWEGPAYEQYL.

The V and J genes are TRBV6-6 and TRBJ2-5; TRBD2 might be the D (6 bases). CDR3 size: 15 residues. The V end lost 2 bases, the J end lost 2 bases, and 12 bases lay between the germline ends. Germline CDR1 and CDR2: MNHNY and SVGAGI (reference sequence). CDR3 residues: CASSYGGFKQETQYF. Written as DNA, the CDR3 is TGTGCCAGCAGTTACGGGGGGTTCAAGCAAGAGACCCAGTACTTC.

This clonotype was detected a few times. Written as DNA, the CDR3 is TGCAGTGCCAAGGCGGGGTTACAGTACGAGCAGTACTTC. Protein: CSAKAGLQYEQYF. This sequence joins TRBV20-1 and TRBJ2-7; weak D call: TRBD2 (6 bases). Trimming left V 6 bases short and J 4 bases short, with 16 bases between. Germline V gene lookup returns CDR1 DFQATT and CDR2 SNEGSKA (reference sequence). The CDR3 is made up of 13 amino acids.

There are a few counts of this clonotype. CDR3 sequence reads: CSASGYNSYEQYF. The CDR3 coding sequence is TGCAGTGCTTCGGGATACAACTCCTACGAGCAGTACTTC. V and J are TRBV20-1 and TRBJ2-7; the D gene is possibly TRBD2 (5 bases). Germline-derived CDR1 and CDR2 are DFQATT and SNEGSKA (reference sequence). CDR3 length: 13 residues. Trimming took 5 bases from V and 0 from J, leaving 11 bases between them.

Notes on this clonotype: This CDR3 fails to terminate in the conserved phenylalanine or tryptophan, so it likely reflects a read error. This sequence joins TRBV4-1 and TRBJ1-2; no clear D. In germline, CDR1 is MGHRA, CDR2 YSYEKL. Between the trimmed V and J ends, which lost 1 base and 7 bases, there was a span of 10 bases. This CDR3 has 13 amino acids. CDR3 in amino acids: CASSQVGGPGYTL. The CDR3 bases are TGCGCCAGCAGCCAAGTTGGAGGGCCTGGCTACACCCTC.

This clonotype was recorded at least ten times. The chain couples TRBV20-1 to TRBJ2-7; D might be TRBD2 (5 bases). V was cut by 2 bases and J by 7 bases, with 12 bases left in between. Germline V gene data show CDR1 as DFQATT and CDR2 as SNEGSKA (reference sequence). The CDR3 is 12 amino acids. Written as DNA, the CDR3 is TGCAGTGCTAGACGTTCGGGGAGTGAGCAGTACTTC. Translation gives CSARRSGSEQYF.

The rearrangement links TRBV5-4 to TRBJ1-1, with D possibly being TRBD1 (6 bases). Trimming took off 1 base at V and 2 bases at J, with 12 bases between the two ends. Germline V CDR1 and CDR2: SGHNT, YYREEE (reference sequence). CDR3 size: 15 residues. The CDR3 loop reads CASSLTKQGNTEAFF. CDR3 DNA: TGTGCCAGCAGCTTGACCAAACAGGGTAACACTGAAGCTTTCTTT.